This entry describes one T cell receptor (beta chain). The CDR3 length is 14 residues. Germline V gene lookup returns CDR1 SQVTM and CDR2 ANQGSEA. V gave up 6 bases and J gave up 8 bases; unmatched junction bases: 8. This sample stems from a study of T cell responses to AZD1222 COVID-19 vaccine. Assay used: immunoSEQ multiplex PCR; TCRdb lists only in-frame clones, some missing. The data hold about 200,000 clones, with about 92% observed a single time. The material sequenced was peripheral blood, taken on day 0 of AZD1222 vaccination. The rearrangement links TRBV29-1 to TRBJ1-4; 11 nucleotides match TRBD1. This sequence originates from an adult in good health. CDR3 sequence (DNA): TGCAGCGTCTCAGGGACAGGGGGTGTGGAAAAACTGTTTTTT. Translating gives CSVSGTGGVEKLFF.